The 14 T cell receptor beta chains below were found in one sample sequenced in a study of beta chain features in type 1 diabetes (dated by TCRdb to 2017 to 2018). The antigens of these receptors remain unknown. Summary of the overall study and its limitations: Type 1 diabetes patients showed a moderate but significant shortening of TCRB CDR3 length in all four CD4+ subsets.

The protocol used for the library was the immunoSEQ multiplex PCR assay. The entire isolated RNA was reverse transcribed using the High Capacity cDNA Reverse Transcription Kit, and thus expressed TCRB transcripts were sequenced. This immuneACCESS table, as held by TCRdb, lists in-frame sequences with V and J called but not all clones. Of the missing ones, under half trace to an unresolved V gene in checked studies; the others have no known cause. The sample includes hundreds of thousands of clones, with about 14% observed a single time. The ten largest clonotypes hold roughly 0.04% of the sample. The sample comprised naive CD4+ T cells from blood. In the paper's terms, the cell subset or site label means: true naive CD4+ T cells. The origin of the receptors is a man between 18 and 35 years old with type 1 diabetes.

This clone was seen more than once but under ten times. The gene calls are TRBV19 and TRBJ2-5; D may correspond to TRBD1 or TRBD2 (5 bases each). From germline, CDR1 is LNHDA and CDR2 SQIVND (reference sequence). Trimming removed 7 bases at V and 1 base at J, with 16 bases between. The CDR3 covers 15 residues. Written as DNA, the CDR3 is TGTGCCAGTACCAACCTAGAGGGACCCCAAGAGACCCAGTACTTC. This translates into CASTNLEGPQETQYF.

This clone was seen a handful of times. DNA for the CDR3: TGTGCCAGCAGCTTAGGGACAGGCCCTACAACTAATGAAAAACTGTTTTTT. Translated: CASSLGTGPTTNEKLFF. V gene TRBV5-4 combines with J gene TRBJ1-4, with 8 bases identical to TRBD1. Unmatched junction bases numbered 6, after V lost 2 bases and J lost 0 bases. CDR1 is SGHNT and CDR2 is YYREEE in the germline V gene (reference sequence). The CDR3 sequence is 17 residues long.

This clone was seen more than once but under ten times. This rearrangement joins TRBV5-1 to TRBJ2-1; 7 nucleotides align to TRBD2. With 1 base clipped from V and 6 bases from J, the junction kept 10 bases outside the gene matches. CDR1 SGHRS and CDR2 YFSETQ come from the germline V gene. This CDR3 is built from 16 residues. Here the CDR3 DNA reads TGCGCCAGCAGCTTGCAGGCGGGCGGGAGTTCCAATGAGCAGTTCTTC. Encoded protein: CASSLQAGGSSNEQFF. The entire variable domain, with the rest obtained from reference TRBV5-1 and TRBJ2-1, is as follows: KAGVTQTPRYLIKTRGQQVTLSCSPISGHRSVSWYQQTPGQGLQFLFEYFSETQRNKGNFPGRFSGRQFSNSRSEMNVSTLELGDSALYLCASSLQAGGSSNEQFFGPGTRLTVL.

This clone came up a few times. This rearrangement joins TRBV5-4 to TRBJ2-5, with a weak D call TRBD2 (6 bases). The CDR3 sequence is 14 residues long. V was clipped by 3 bases and J by 5 bases, with 14 bases between them. Germline V CDR1 and CDR2: SGHNT, YYREEE (reference sequence). The chain's CDR3 is CASSYTTSAETQYF. The CDR3, as DNA: TGTGCCAGCAGCTATACGACTAGTGCGGAGACCCAGTACTTC.

In this sample, this clone turned up a few times. This chain uses TRBV2 with TRBJ1-2; D uncertain. The CDR3 has 14 residues. Germline V gene sequence: CDR1 SNHLY, CDR2 FYNNEI. Trimming stripped 5 bases from V and 7 bases from J, with 17 bases between. The CDR3: CASSPWTVDGGYTF. CDR3 DNA: TGTGCCAGCAGTCCCTGGACTGTGGATGGTGGCTACACCTTC.

V is TRBV2 and J is TRBJ2-3; D remains unclear. The germline V gene has CDR1 SNHLY and CDR2 FYNNEI. The CDR3 is 13 residues long. Between the trimmed V and J ends, which lost 5 bases and 0 bases, there was a span of 6 bases. CDR3 residues: CASSRESTDTQYF. In nucleotides, the CDR3 is TGTGCCAGCAGTCGCGAGAGCACAGATACGCAGTATTTT.

This chain joins TRBV4-2 and TRBJ2-5; D uncertain. Germline lookup yields CDR1 LGHNA and CDR2 YNFKEQ. Trimming took 3 bases from V and 7 from J, leaving 9 bases between them. The CDR3 is 12 residues long. Here the CDR3 reads CASSHVGGTQYF. CDR3 bases: TGTGCCAGCAGCCACGTTGGTGGGACCCAGTACTTC.

The table lists this clone with a few counts. V is TRBV5-6 and J is TRBJ1-1; the D is unclear. CDR3 length: 14 amino acids. Trimming took off 1 base at V and 6 bases at J, with 13 bases between the two ends. Per germline, CDR1 SGHDT and CDR2 YYEEEE. This chain's CDR3 is CASSLRPNGAEAFF. The CDR3 nucleotides are TGTGCCAGCAGCTTGAGACCGAATGGTGCTGAAGCTTTCTTT.

This clone was seen more than once but under ten times. The rearrangement uses TRBV19 and TRBJ2-1; weak D call: TRBD1 (5 bases). Per the germline V gene, CDR1 is LNHDA and CDR2 is SQIVND (reference sequence). The CDR3 is 10 residues long. Deletions cut 10 bases from V and 9 bases from J, with 10 bases between. The CDR3 protein is CATGRVEQFF. CDR3 DNA sequence: TGTGCCACCGGCAGGGTTGAGCAGTTCTTC.

This clone came up a few times. The chain couples TRBV5-4 to TRBJ2-3; D possibly corresponds to TRBD2 (6 bases). CDR3 size: 16 residues. Germline-derived CDR1 and CDR2 are SGHNT and YYREEE (reference sequence). Between the trimmed V and J ends, which lost 0 bases and 0 bases, there was a span of 11 bases. In nucleotides, the CDR3 is TGTGCCAGCAGCTTGGAACTAGCTATTAGCACAGATACGCAGTATTTT. Encoded protein: CASSLELAISTDTQYF.

This clone was seen only a few times. This chain uses TRBV7-9 with TRBJ1-1; D might be TRBD1 (5 bases). V lost 4 bases and J 6 bases, leaving 12 bases between the germline ends. CDR1 SEHNR and CDR2 FQNEAQ come from the germline V gene (reference sequence). This CDR3 contains 13 residues. CDR3: CASSSSGTSEAFF. CDR3 DNA: TGTGCCAGCAGCTCTAGCGGGACCTCTGAAGCTTTCTTT. Looking up the rest from reference TRBV7-9 and TRBJ1-1 gives the full variable domain: DTGVSQNPRHKITKRGQNVTFRCDPISEHNRLYWYRQTLGQGPEFLTYFQNEAQLEKSRLLSDRFSAERPKGSFSTLEIQRTEQGDSAMYLCASSSSGTSEAFFGQGTRLTVV.

This chain joins TRBV2 and TRBJ1-2; D might be TRBD1 (6 bases). CDR3 size: 12 residues. The V end was cut by 7 bases, the J end by 6 bases, with 12 bases between. CDR1 and CDR2 (germline): SNHLY, FYNNEI. CDR3 region: CASKASGDGYTF. The CDR3 nucleotides are TGTGCCAGCAAAGCCTCAGGGGATGGCTACACCTTC. Full variable domain (outside the CDR3, taken from reference TRBV2 and TRBJ1-2): EPEVTQTPSHQVTQMGQEVILRCVPISNHLYFYWYRQILGQKVEFLVSFYNNEISEKSEIFDDQFSVERPDGSNFTLKIRSTKLEDSAMYFCASKASGDGYTFGSGTRLTVV.

Notes on this clone: Other DNA sequences in the same sample also yield this CDR3. CDR3 nucleotide sequence: TGTGCCAGCAGCTTAACCGGCGGCACAGATACGCAGTATTTT. The encoded protein is CASSLTGGTDTQYF. This sequence joins TRBV7-9 and TRBJ2-3; D call uncertain. Deletions cut 2 bases from V and 1 base from J, with 7 bases between. CDR1 SEHNR and CDR2 FQNEAQ come from the germline V gene (reference sequence). The CDR3 has 14 amino acids.

This clone was seen more than once but under ten times. The rearrangement joins TRBV7-6 to TRBJ2-6; D gene ambiguous. Germline values: CDR1 SGHVS, CDR2 FNYEAQ. The ends were cut back, 5 bases at V and 4 bases at J, with 18 bases in the middle. The CDR3 contains 17 residues. DNA of the CDR3: TGTGCCAGCAGCGCCTCCGGGCCCCTTATAGGGGCCAACGTCCTGACTTTC. It yields the protein CASSASGPLIGANVLTF.